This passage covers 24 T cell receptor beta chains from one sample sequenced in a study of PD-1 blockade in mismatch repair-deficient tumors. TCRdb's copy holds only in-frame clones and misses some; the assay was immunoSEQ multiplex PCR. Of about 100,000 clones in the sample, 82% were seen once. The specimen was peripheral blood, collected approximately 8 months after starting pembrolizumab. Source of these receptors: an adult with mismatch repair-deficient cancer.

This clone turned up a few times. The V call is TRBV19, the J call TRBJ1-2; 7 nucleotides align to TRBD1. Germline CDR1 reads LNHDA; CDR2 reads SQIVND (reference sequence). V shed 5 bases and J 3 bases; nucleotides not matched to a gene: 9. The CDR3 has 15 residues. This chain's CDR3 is CASSAQGKSHYGYTF. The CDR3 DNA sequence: TGTGCCAGTAGTGCACAGGGGAAATCGCACTATGGCTACACCTTC.

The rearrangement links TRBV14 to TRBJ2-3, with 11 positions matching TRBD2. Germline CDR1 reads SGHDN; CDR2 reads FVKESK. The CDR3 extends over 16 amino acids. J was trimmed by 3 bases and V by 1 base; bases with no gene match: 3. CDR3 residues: CASSQGASGRTDTQYF. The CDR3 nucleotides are TGTGCCAGCAGCCAAGGTGCTAGCGGGAGGACAGATACGCAGTATTTT.

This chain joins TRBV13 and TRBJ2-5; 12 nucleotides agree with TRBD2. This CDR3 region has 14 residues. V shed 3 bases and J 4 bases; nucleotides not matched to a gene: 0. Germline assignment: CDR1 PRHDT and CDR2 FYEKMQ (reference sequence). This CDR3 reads CASSLGLAGETQYF. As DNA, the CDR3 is TGTGCCAGCAGCTTGGGACTAGCGGGAGAGACCCAGTACTTC.

The CDR3 DNA is TGCGCCAGCAGCGTGAACAGCAAGGCTTATGGCTACACCTTC. The encoded protein is CASSVNSKAYGYTF. The genes are TRBV5-1 and TRBJ1-2; D unresolved. The V end lost 4 bases, the J end lost 5 bases, and 15 bases lay between the germline ends. Germline values: CDR1 SGHRS, CDR2 YFSETQ. CDR3 length equals 14 residues.

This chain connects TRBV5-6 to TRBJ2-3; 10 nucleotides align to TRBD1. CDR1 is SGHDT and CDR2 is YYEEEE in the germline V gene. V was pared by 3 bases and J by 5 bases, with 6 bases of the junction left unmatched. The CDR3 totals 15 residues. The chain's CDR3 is CASSSQGTGVDTQYF. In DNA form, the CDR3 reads TGTGCCAGCAGCTCCCAGGGGACAGGGGTAGATACGCAGTATTTT.

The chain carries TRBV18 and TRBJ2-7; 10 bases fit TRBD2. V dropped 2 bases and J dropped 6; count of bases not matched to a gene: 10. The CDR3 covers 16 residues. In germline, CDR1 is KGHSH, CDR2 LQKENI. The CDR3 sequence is CASSPKPGLAVSEQYF. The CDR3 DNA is TGTGCCAGCTCACCAAAGCCTGGACTAGCGGTTTCCGAGCAGTACTTC.

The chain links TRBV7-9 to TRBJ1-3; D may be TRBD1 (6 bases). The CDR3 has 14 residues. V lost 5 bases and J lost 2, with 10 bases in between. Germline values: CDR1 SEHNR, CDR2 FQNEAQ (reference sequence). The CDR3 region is CASSPGHPGNTIYF. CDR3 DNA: TGTGCCAGCAGCCCGGGACATCCTGGAAACACCATATATTTT.

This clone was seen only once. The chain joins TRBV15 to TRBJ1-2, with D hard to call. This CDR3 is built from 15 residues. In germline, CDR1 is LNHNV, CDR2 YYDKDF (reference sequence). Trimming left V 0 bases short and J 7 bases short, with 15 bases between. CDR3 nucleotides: TGTGCCACCAGCAGAGATCGGCAGAAATCCATTGGCTACACCTTC. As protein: CATSRDRQKSIGYTF.

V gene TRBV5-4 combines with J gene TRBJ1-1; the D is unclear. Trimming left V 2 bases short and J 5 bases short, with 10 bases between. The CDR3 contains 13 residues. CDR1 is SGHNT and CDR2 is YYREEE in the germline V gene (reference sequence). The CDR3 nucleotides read TGTGCCAGCAGCTTACATATTGGGACTGAAGCTTTCTTT. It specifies CASSLHIGTEAFF.

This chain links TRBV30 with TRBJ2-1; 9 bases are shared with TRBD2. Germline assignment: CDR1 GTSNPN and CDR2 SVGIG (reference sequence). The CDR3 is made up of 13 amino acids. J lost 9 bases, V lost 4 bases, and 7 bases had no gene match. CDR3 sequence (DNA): TGTGCCTGGAATTCAGCGGGGGGCGCTGAGCAGTTCTTC. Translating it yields CAWNSAGGAEQFF. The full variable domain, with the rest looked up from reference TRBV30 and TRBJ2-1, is SQTIHQWPATLVQPVGSPLSLECTVEGTSNPNLYWYRQAAGRGLQLLFYSVGIGQISSEVPQNLSASRPQDRQFILSSKKLLLSDSGFYLCAWNSAGGAEQFFGPGTRLTVL.

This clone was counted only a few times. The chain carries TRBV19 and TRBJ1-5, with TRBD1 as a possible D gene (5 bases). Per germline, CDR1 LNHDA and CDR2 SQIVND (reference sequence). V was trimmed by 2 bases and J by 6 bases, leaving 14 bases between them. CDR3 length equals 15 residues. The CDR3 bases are TGTGCCAGTAGTATATCGCTCGGGGCCCGTCAGCCCCAGCATTTT. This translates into CASSISLGARQPQHF.

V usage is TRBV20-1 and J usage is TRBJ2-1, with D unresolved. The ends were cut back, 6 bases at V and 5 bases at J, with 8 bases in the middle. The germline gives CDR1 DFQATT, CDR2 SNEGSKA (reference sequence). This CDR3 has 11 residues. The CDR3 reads CSAQDHNEQFF. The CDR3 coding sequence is TGCAGTGCCCAAGACCACAATGAGCAGTTCTTC.

The CDR3 here is CASSIPGQGARATNEKLFF. CDR3 nucleotides: TGTGCCAGTAGTATTCCGGGACAGGGGGCAAGAGCAACTAATGAAAAACTGTTTTTT. This chain joins TRBV19 and TRBJ1-4; 12 bases align to TRBD1. CDR3 length equals 19 residues. Germline CDR1 and CDR2: LNHDA and SQIVND (reference sequence). J lost 0 bases, V lost 3 bases, and 8 bases had no gene match.

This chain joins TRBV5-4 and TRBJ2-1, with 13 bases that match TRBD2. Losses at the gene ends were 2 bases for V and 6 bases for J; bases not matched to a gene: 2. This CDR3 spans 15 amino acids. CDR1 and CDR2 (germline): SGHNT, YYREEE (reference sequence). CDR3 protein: CASSFGTSGTNEQFF. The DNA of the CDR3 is TGTGCCAGCAGCTTTGGGACTAGCGGGACCAATGAGCAGTTCTTC.

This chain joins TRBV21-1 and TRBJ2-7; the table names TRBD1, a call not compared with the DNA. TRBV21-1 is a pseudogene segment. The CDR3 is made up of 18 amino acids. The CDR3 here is CASSPPAGQGAFPNEQYF. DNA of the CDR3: TGTGCCAGCAGCCCCCCCGCCGGGCAGGGGGCGTTCCCCAACGAGCAGTACTTC.

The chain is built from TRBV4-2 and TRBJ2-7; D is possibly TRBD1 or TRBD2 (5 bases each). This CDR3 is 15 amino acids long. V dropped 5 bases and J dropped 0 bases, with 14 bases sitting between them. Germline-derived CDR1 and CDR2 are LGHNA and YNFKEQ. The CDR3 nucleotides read TGTGCCAGCAGCTTGGGCCCGGGGCCCTCCTACGAGCAGTACTTC. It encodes CASSLGPGPSYEQYF.

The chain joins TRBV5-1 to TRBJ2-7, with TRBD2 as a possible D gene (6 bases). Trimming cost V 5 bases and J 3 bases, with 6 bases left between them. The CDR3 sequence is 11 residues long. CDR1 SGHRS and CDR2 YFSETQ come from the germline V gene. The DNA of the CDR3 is TGCGCCAGCAGGGGGGGCTACGAGCAGTACTTC. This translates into CASRGGYEQYF.

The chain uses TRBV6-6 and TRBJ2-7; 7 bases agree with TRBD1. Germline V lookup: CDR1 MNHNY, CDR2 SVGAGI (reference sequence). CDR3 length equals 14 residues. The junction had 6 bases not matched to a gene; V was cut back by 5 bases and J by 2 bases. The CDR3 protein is CASSKDRPPYEQYF. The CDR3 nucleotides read TGTGCCAGCAGTAAGGACAGGCCCCCCTACGAGCAGTACTTC.

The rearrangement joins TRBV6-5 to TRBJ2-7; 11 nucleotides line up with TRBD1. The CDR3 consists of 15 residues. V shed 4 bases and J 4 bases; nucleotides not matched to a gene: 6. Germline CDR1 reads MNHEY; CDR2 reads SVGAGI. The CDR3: CASSSYGQGAYEQYF. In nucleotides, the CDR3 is TGTGCCAGCAGTTCTTACGGACAGGGGGCTTACGAGCAGTACTTC.

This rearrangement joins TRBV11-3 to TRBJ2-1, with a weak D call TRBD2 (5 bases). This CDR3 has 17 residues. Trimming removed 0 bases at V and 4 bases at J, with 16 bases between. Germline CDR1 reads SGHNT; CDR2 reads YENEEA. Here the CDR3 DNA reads TGTGCCAGCAGCTTAGACGGCCTTAGTTCGGGGTACAATGAGCAGTTCTTC. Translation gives CASSLDGLSSGYNEQFF.

The CDR3 reads CASSPAGQVATDTQYF. The CDR3 DNA reads as TGTGCCAGCAGTCCCGCGGGACAGGTTGCCACAGATACGCAGTATTTT. The rearrangement uses TRBV2 and TRBJ2-3, with TRBD1 matching 8 bases. The CDR3 is 16 amino acids. Germline CDR1 is SNHLY and CDR2 is FYNNEI. V was pared by 5 bases and J by 2 bases, with 9 bases of the junction left unmatched. Full variable domain (missing parts from reference TRBV2 and TRBJ2-3): EPEVTQTPSHQVTQMGQEVILRCVPISNHLYFYWYRQILGQKVEFLVSFYNNEISEKSEIFDDQFSVERPDGSNFTLKIRSTKLEDSAMYFCASSPAGQVATDTQYFGPGTRLTVL.

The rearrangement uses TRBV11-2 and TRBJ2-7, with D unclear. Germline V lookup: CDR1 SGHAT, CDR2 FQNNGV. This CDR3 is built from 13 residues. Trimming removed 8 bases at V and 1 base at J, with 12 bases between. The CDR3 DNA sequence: TGTGCCAGCGAAAGCAGGAATTCCTACGAGCAGTACTTC. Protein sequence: CASESRNSYEQYF.

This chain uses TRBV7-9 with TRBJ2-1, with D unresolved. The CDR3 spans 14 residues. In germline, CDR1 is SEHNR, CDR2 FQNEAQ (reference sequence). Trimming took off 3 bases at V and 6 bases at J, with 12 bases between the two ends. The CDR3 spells CASSFSDRANEQFF. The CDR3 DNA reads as TGTGCCAGCAGCTTTTCGGACCGGGCCAATGAGCAGTTCTTC.

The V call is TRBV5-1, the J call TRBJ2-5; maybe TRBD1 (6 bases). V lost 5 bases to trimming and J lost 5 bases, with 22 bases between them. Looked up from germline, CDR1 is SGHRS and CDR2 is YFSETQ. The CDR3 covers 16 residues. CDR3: CASRANPQGTSETQYF. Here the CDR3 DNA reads TGCGCCAGCAGGGCTAACCCACAGGGTACGAGCGAGACCCAGTACTTC.